The entry that follows covers one TCR beta chain sequence. Its specificity is not known. This sample was included in a study of identical twins. Whole-study results and caveats: Invariant MAIT and iNKT cells may have partly biased zero-insertion analyses. Twin pairs had excess sharing that was weaker in beta out-of-frame sequences.

One entry per CDR3 protein, called by TCRdb with MiXCR from the 5' RACE reads. The sample lists 1.5 million to 2 million distinct CDR3 sequences, about 31% occurring once. This CDR3 spans 15 amino acids. Trimming cost V 5 bases and J 1 base; bases outside gene matches: 7. CDR1 is DFQATT, CDR2 SNEGSKA, per germline (reference sequence). This TCR was sampled from a newborn girl in good health. The specimen was cord blood. The genes are TRBV20-1 and TRBJ2-5, with 10 nucleotides matching TRBD2. The CDR3 loop is CSAAPGLAVQETQYF. The CDR3 DNA sequence: TGCAGTGCTGCCCCCGGACTAGCGGTCCAAGAGACCCAGTACTTC.